Following are 9 T cell receptor beta chains from one sample sequenced in a study of ipilimumab plus nivolumab after autologous stem cell transplantation (dated by TCRdb to about 2021). Libraries were made using the immunoSEQ multiplex PCR assay. The table comes from immuneACCESS by way of TCRdb, which keeps in-frame sequences with V and J called. Part of the clones is missing from these tables; in studies checked, under half for an unresolved V gene and the rest for unknown reasons. The sample table records 77,000 or so clones; approximately 86% of these occur just once. The ten largest make up less than 2.5% of the sample. Source: PBMCs, taken in a trial of ipilimumab plus nivolumab as post-transplant consolidation. These receptors were collected from a male donor with diffuse large B-cell lymphoma.

V is TRBV27 and J is TRBJ1-1, with 8 bases aligning to TRBD1. The CDR3 spans 13 residues. Germline CDR1 MNHEY, CDR2 SMNVEV (reference sequence). V was clipped by 6 bases and J by 7 bases; unmatched bases: 7. CDR3 sequence: CASRNRGGFEAFF. CDR3 DNA sequence: TGTGCCAGCAGGAACAGGGGGGGATTTGAAGCTTTCTTT.

The V and J genes are TRBV2 and TRBJ1-3, with D perhaps TRBD1 (5 bases). Trimming took off 4 bases at V and 0 bases at J, with 13 bases between the two ends. The CDR3 has 16 amino acids. Germline V CDR1 and CDR2: SNHLY, FYNNEI. The CDR3 DNA follows: TGTGCCAGCAGTGGGGCGGTGGGGGACTCTGGAAACACCATATATTTT. Translating it yields CASSGAVGDSGNTIYF.

The chain has TRBV10-2 and TRBJ1-2; D not certain. The length of the CDR3 is 13 residues. V was shortened by 1 base and J by 4 bases, with 7 bases between the two germline ends. CDR1 and CDR2 (germline): WSHSY, SAAADI. CDR3 loop: CASSEYTVYGYTF. DNA for the CDR3: TGCGCCAGCAGTGAGTATACTGTCTATGGCTACACCTTC.

J is TRBJ1-1 and V is TRBV6-6; D gene uncertain. The V end lost 2 bases, the J end lost 3 bases, and 7 bases lay between the germline ends. The CDR3 is 13 residues long. Germline V gene lookup returns CDR1 MNHNY and CDR2 SVGAGI (reference sequence). The CDR3 spells CASSYASYTEAFF. The CDR3 coding sequence is TGTGCCAGCAGTTACGCATCGTACACTGAAGCTTTCTTT.

This sequence joins TRBV7-9 and TRBJ2-5, with D perhaps given as TRBD1 or TRBD2 (5 bases each). Germline V gene data show CDR1 as SEHNR and CDR2 as FQNEAQ (reference sequence). This CDR3 has 17 residues. The V gene lost 2 bases and the J gene lost 2 bases, with 18 bases spanning the gap. In nucleotides, the CDR3 is TGTGCCAGCAGCTTATCTCTTGGGACCCCGGTACAAGAGACCCAGTACTTC. As protein: CASSLSLGTPVQETQYF. Drawing the rest from reference TRBV7-9 and TRBJ2-5, the complete variable domain is DTGVSQNPRHKITKRGQNVTFRCDPISEHNRLYWYRQTLGQGPEFLTYFQNEAQLEKSRLLSDRFSAERPKGSFSTLEIQRTEQGDSAMYLCASSLSLGTPVQETQYFGPGTRLLVL.

This chain joins TRBV6-4 and TRBJ2-1; D is possibly TRBD1 or TRBD2 (5 bases each). CDR1 MRHNA and CDR2 SNTAGT come from the germline V gene. With 3 bases removed from V and 2 bases from J, the gap between germline ends came to 8 bases. CDR3 length: 14 amino acids. CDR3 DNA sequence: TGTGCCAGCAGTGAGGGGGAAGCCTACAATGAGCAGTTCTTC. Translating gives CASSEGEAYNEQFF.

This sequence joins TRBV5-1 and TRBJ2-5; 8 nucleotides align to TRBD2. The CDR3 totals 14 residues. Germline CDR1 and CDR2: SGHRS and YFSETQ. V lost 4 bases, J lost 5 bases, and 7 bases stayed unmatched. The DNA for the CDR3 is TGCGCCAGCAGCCAAACTAGCGGAGAGGAGACCCAGTACTTC. It is translated as CASSQTSGEETQYF.

The chain carries TRBV14 and TRBJ1-2; D gene uncertain. Trimming left V 4 bases short and J 4 bases short, with 10 bases between. The CDR3 is 13 amino acids. Germline assignment: CDR1 SGHDN and CDR2 FVKESK. The CDR3 region has the DNA TGTGCCAGCAGCCCGGGAGTCTCCTATGGCTACACCTTC. It codes for CASSPGVSYGYTF.

This clone was counted between two and nine times. The chain has TRBV5-4 and TRBJ1-6; TRBD1 agrees at 12 bases. This CDR3 has 17 amino acids. The germline V gene has CDR1 SGHNT and CDR2 YYREEE (reference sequence). Germline trimming cut 4 bases from V and 10 bases from J; bases unmatched to any gene: 12. The CDR3 reads CASSRTWGQGARSPLHF. CDR3 DNA sequence: TGTGCCAGCAGCCGAACTTGGGGACAGGGGGCAAGGTCACCCCTCCACTTT.